This T cell receptor beta chain derives from a study of vaccination and CD4 T cells after COVID-19 (dated by TCRdb to between 2021 and 2024). In the study overall: The convalescent cohort comprised six males and four females, including two Hispanic individuals, seven Caucasians, two Asians and one multiracial person. Two doses of either the Pfizer-BioNTech BNT162b2 vaccine (n=8) or the Moderna mRNA-1273 vaccine (n=2) were administered to participants. Post-COVID blood samples from convalescent patients were collected a median of roughly 100 days after diagnosis, with a range of roughly 30 to 170 days. The time from the second vaccine dose to post-vaccine blood sampling had a median of roughly 70 days and ranged from about 14 to 250 days. The cultures were stimulated with overlapping spike peptide pools from SARS-CoV-2 and from the common cold coronaviruses HCoV-NL63, HCoV-OC43 and HCoV-229E. Control cultures received a CEFX viral epitope pool as the positive control, an HIV-1 Nef peptide pool as the negative control, or no peptide. In approximately ten COVID-19 convalescent patients and a handful of infection-naive healthy vaccine recipients, the spike-specific CD4+ TCR repertoire before mRNA vaccination was compared with the repertoire after mRNA vaccination. What the study reported, not specific to this receptor: Relatively few convalescent patients were included in the study, and early timepoints after natural infection were not analyzed. Of the vaccine-specific clones in convalescent patients, 304 of 307, or nearly all, reacted only to SARS-CoV-2 spike and did not cross-react with common cold coronaviruses. The median number of SARS-CoV-2-reactive clonotypes rose from 21 after infection to 30 to 45 after vaccination, but the change was not significant. Among the post-vaccine SARS-CoV-2-reactive clones in convalescent patients, a median about 89% showed up only after vaccination, which suggests vaccine-specific priming.

Libraries were constructed by PCR. DNA from cultured CD4+ T cells underwent TCR sequencing with the Oncomine TCR Beta short-read assay at the Johns Hopkins FTIC core. The QIAamp micro DNA kit was used to extract genomic DNA from the cultured CD4+ T cells. The Oncomine TCR Beta libraries from cultured CD4+ T cells were pooled using unique dual indexes and then sequenced on an Illumina iSeq 100. The study's own analysis went as follows. Non-productive sequences were filtered out, and CDR3s that did not start with C, did not end with F or W, or were shorter than 7 amino acids were discarded. Antigen-specific clonotypes were identified with the MANAFEST web application by comparing peptide-stimulated wells with reference and other culture wells. To be called positive, a clone needed an FDR below 0.05, an odds ratio above 5, and a productive frequency above 0.1% in at least two of three replicate wells. Clonotypes that were significantly expanded in both SARS-CoV-2 spike wells and at least one common cold coronavirus spike condition were defined as cross-reactive. CDR3 homology was assessed with Levenshtein distances (stringdist) and unrooted phylogenetic trees (ape) in R version 3.6.1. TCRdb passed the public sequencing reads through fastp at Q25 and MiXCR, retaining productive beta sequences. Rows with one shared CDR3 protein collapse into an entry with the most common genes and DNA. For this entry, the V and J calls and clone size follow TCRdb and not the study's own pipeline. This sample lists more than 20,000 distinct CDR3 sequences; about 50% were detected once. Roughly 28% of the sample is in the top ten clones.

With regard to this clonotype: Its antigen is not yet known. Base qualities are not at hand, and no much larger clone is one base apart.

The CDR3 spans 16 residues, from the cysteine through the phenylalanine. Only the CDR3 portion is preserved as DNA: 48 bases, with reading frame beginning at the first base. For this chain, trimming is 8 bases at the V end and 2 bases at the J end, and the number of junction bases without a gene match is 12. What the treatment or condition label conveys for this sample: approximately 9-day PBMC culture with coronavirus spike peptide pools or control peptides (ViraFEST assay). To expand antigen-specific T cells with peptide pools and then pick out the expanded clonotypes through TCR sequencing, the study relied on the ViraFEST assay. Negative nucleocapsid antibody tests before and after vaccination confirmed that the healthy vaccine recipients had no prior SARS-CoV-2 infection. Each well held two million PBMCs cultured with roughly 10 ug/ml peptide pools in IMDM containing roughly 5% human AB serum and roughly 10 IU/ml IL-2. Half of the culture medium was replaced with fresh IL-2-containing medium on days 3 and 7. CD4+ T cells were isolated after 10 days of culture through negative selection using the EasySep CD4+ T cell isolation kit. Ficoll-Paque Plus gradient centrifugation was used to isolate PBMCs from whole blood, and the isolated PBMCs were then either used fresh or cryopreserved at -140C. Each culture condition was generally run in triplicate wells.

Recombination joined TRBV12-3 or TRBV12-4 with TRBJ2-3; TRBD2 agrees with 8 junctional bases. The origin of this receptor is a human donor who received a COVID-19 vaccine. The sample here was CD4+ T cells from blood, cultured in vitro, taken before SARS-CoV-2 vaccination. The CDR3 here reads CASGPDSGSYTDTQYF. The nucleotides read TGTGCCAGCGGTCCAGACAGCGGGAGTTACACAGATACGCAGTATTTT.